These T cell receptor beta chains were read from a single sample in a study of T cells in localized non-small cell lung cancer. Repertoires were generated with immunoSEQ multiplex PCR, while TCRdb's copy carries only in-frame clones and drops some. The sample holds approximately 140,000 clones; roughly 90% are singletons and the top ten take approximately 1.5%. Sequences were derived from peripheral blood, sampled before any cancer treatment. Receptors were obtained from a female donor of 60 years or more with stage I lung adenocarcinoma. CDR3s include the opening cysteine and the closing phenylalanine or tryptophan. Each record gives: D gene, clone size, J gene, V gene, CDR3 protein, CDR3 DNA. D genes are given only for firm matches. Some rows mark clone size as missing; the rest say once, few, many or name a class of expanded clone.

-	-	TRBJ1-1	TRBV5-1	CASSPVGGASKTEAFF	TGCGCCAGCAGCCCGGTGGGGGGCGCCTCGAAAACTGAAGCTTTCTTT
TRBD2	-	TRBJ2-7	TRBV7-9	CASSLLAIGSYEQYF	TGTGCCAGCAGCCTACTAGCGATCGGCTCCTACGAGCAGTACTTC
-	-	TRBJ2-1	TRBV4-1	CASSQVSDGDNEQFF	TGCGCCAGCAGCCAAGTCAGCGACGGCGACAATGAGCAGTTCTTC
TRBD1	once	TRBJ2-5	TRBV5-4	CASSEGQGRETQYF	TGTGCCAGCAGCGAGGGACAGGGGAGGGAGACCCAGTACTTC
-	-	TRBJ2-6	TRBV19	CASIRGSGANVLTF	TGTGCCAGTATTAGGGGGTCTGGGGCCAACGTCCTGACTTTC
TRBD1	-	TRBJ2-7	TRBV5-1	CASSRPDRVEQYF	TGCGCCAGCAGCCGCCCGGACAGGGTGGAGCAGTACTTC
-	-	TRBJ2-2	TRBV25-1	CASSDSRGGGYTGELFF	TGTGCCAGCAGTGACTCCAGAGGAGGGGGATACACCGGGGAGCTGTTTTTT
-	-	TRBJ1-4	TRBV27	CASSLSWTDNEKLFF	TGTGCCAGCAGTTTATCGTGGACAGATAATGAAAAACTGTTTTTT
-	-	TRBJ1-2	TRBV6-6	CASSSGSGGYTF	TGTGCCAGCAGTTCTGGGTCGGGGGGCTACACCTTC
TRBD2	once	TRBJ2-5	TRBV7-8	CASSQTSGTQTQYF	TGTGCCAGCAGCCAAACTAGCGGTACACAGACCCAGTACTTC
-	-	TRBJ2-7	TRBV5-1	CASSSDIYEQYF	TGCGCCAGCAGTTCCGACATATACGAGCAGTACTTC
TRBD2	-	TRBJ2-2	TRBV5-1	CASSLGGSGRSGELFF	TGCGCCAGCAGCTTGGGCGGTAGCGGGAGATCCGGGGAGCTGTTTTTT
-	-	TRBJ2-7	TRBV6-1	CATHAPAYSYEQYF	TGTGCCACCCATGCTCCAGCATACTCCTACGAGCAGTACTTC
TRBD1	-	TRBJ2-3	TRBV27	CASSYKGTDGKATQYF	TGTGCCAGCAGCTATAAAGGGACAGATGGGAAGGCTACGCAGTATTTT
TRBD2	-	TRBJ2-1	TRBV27	CASSLSFAGTSRNNEQFF	TGTGCCAGCAGTTTATCGTTCGCAGGGACTAGCAGGAACAATGAGCAGTTCTTC
-	-	TRBJ2-5	TRBV9	CASSVGTIRQETQYF	TGTGCCAGCAGCGTGGGGACAATTCGCCAAGAGACCCAGTACTTC
TRBD2	-	TRBJ2-7	TRBV7-6	CASSLTSGTYEQYF	TGTGCCAGCAGCCTCACTAGCGGGACCTACGAGCAGTACTTC
-	-	TRBJ2-2	TRBV6-1	CASSEVLNTGELFF	TGTGCCAGCAGTGAAGTTCTGAACACCGGGGAGCTGTTTTTT
-	-	TRBJ2-7	TRBV5-4	CASSLALGDYEQYF	TGTGCCAGCAGCTTAGCACTAGGTGACTACGAGCAGTACTTC
-	-	TRBJ1-1	TRBV6-6	CASRYLPVEGNTEAFF	TGTGCCAGCAGGTACCTACCCGTAGAGGGGAACACTGAAGCTTTCTTT
-	-	TRBJ1-5	TRBV27	CASSLSSVPRSNQPQHF	TGTGCCAGCAGTTTATCTTCCGTTCCACGAAGCAATCAGCCCCAGCATTTT
-	-	TRBJ1-4	TRBV7-9	CASSQTVGGEKLFF	TGTGCCAGCAGCCAGACCGTAGGCGGCGAAAAACTGTTTTTT
TRBD1	-	TRBJ1-2	TRBV7-9	CASSLTGANGYTF	TGTGCCAGCAGCTTAACAGGGGCAAATGGCTACACCTTC
-	once	TRBJ1-2	TRBV4-1	CASSQTTRAHNYGYTF	TGCGCCAGCAGCCAAACGACTAGGGCGCATAACTATGGCTACACCTTC
-	-	TRBJ1-2	TRBV5-1	CASSQNNYGYTF	TGCGCCAGCAGCCAAAATAACTATGGCTACACCTTC
TRBD2	-	TRBJ2-1	TRBV2	CASGLAGGPGYEQFF	TGTGCCAGCGGACTAGCGGGAGGGCCTGGTTATGAGCAGTTCTTC
-	few	TRBJ2-1	TRBV7-2	CASSLRRSSYNEQFF	TGTGCCAGCAGCCTTCGGAGGAGCTCCTACAATGAGCAGTTCTTC
TRBD1	once	TRBJ1-5	TRBV6-4	CASTPRTGNQPQHF	TGTGCCAGCACCCCGCGGACAGGAAATCAGCCCCAGCATTTT
-	few	TRBJ2-5	TRBV21-1	CASSKRTGWSPSEETQYF	TGTGCCAGCAGCAAGAGGACAGGGTGGAGCCCCAGTGAAGAGACCCAGTACTTC